What follows are 22 T cell receptor beta chains derived from one specimen sequenced in a study of T cell responses to AZD1222 COVID-19 vaccine (dated by TCRdb to the early 2020s). The time point label on this specimen signifies: baseline before first vaccination. Library preparation employed the immunoSEQ multiplex PCR assay. Held by TCRdb, this immuneACCESS table contains in-frame sequences only and omits some clones. Under half of the omission traces to an unresolved V gene where checked; the cause of the rest is unknown. The sample data list about 140,000 clones, and approximately 90% of these were observed just once. The ten largest clones add up to around 2.8% of the sample. The sample was peripheral blood, taken on day 0 of AZD1222 vaccination. Receptors were obtained from an adult in good health.

The chain recombines TRBV28 with TRBJ1-5; the D is unclear. V lost 4 bases and J lost 3, with 10 bases in between. Germline assignment: CDR1 MDHEN and CDR2 SYDVKM. The CDR3 spans 14 residues. As DNA, the CDR3 is TGTGCCAGCAGTTCTGTAAATTACAATCAGCCCCAGCATTTT. Encoded protein: CASSSVNYNQPQHF.

Note on this clone: Other DNA sequences in the sample encode the same CDR3. The V and J genes are TRBV6-5 and TRBJ1-3; D may be TRBD1 (5 bases). The ends were cut back, 2 bases at V and 0 bases at J, with 5 bases in the middle. There are 14 residues in the CDR3. CDR1 and CDR2 from the germline V gene are MNHEY and SVGAGI. This chain's CDR3 is CASSYGGSGNTIYF. In DNA, the CDR3 is TGTGCCAGCAGTTACGGGGGCTCTGGAAACACCATATATTTT.

This clone was recorded only once. The J gene is TRBJ2-1, the V gene TRBV28; D remains ambiguous. Trimming left V 6 bases short and J 0 bases short, with 12 bases between. This CDR3 has 15 residues. Germline loops: CDR1 MDHEN, CDR2 SYDVKM. The CDR3 is CASSPTPSSYNEQFF. CDR3 nucleotides: TGTGCCAGCAGCCCTACACCGAGCTCCTACAATGAGCAGTTCTTC.

Concerning this clone: At the DNA level, this CDR3 is encoded by other sequences in the same sample as well. J is TRBJ1-1 and V is TRBV19; 7 nucleotides line up with TRBD1. Germline CDR1 is LNHDA and CDR2 is SQIVND (reference sequence). V trimming: 4 bases; J trimming: 1 base; junction bases outside the gene matches: 6. The CDR3 has 15 residues. The CDR3 DNA is TGTGCCAGTAGTACACGACAGGGTACGAACACTGAAGCTTTCTTT. Amino acid sequence: CASSTRQGTNTEAFF. Complete variable domain (other parts from reference TRBV19 and TRBJ1-1): DGGITQSPKYLFRKEGQNVTLSCEQNLNHDAMYWYRQDPGQGLRLIYYSQIVNDFQKGDIAEGYSVSREKKESFPLTVTSAQKNPTAFYLCASSTRQGTNTEAFFGQGTRLTVV.

The chain is built from TRBV19 and TRBJ1-3, with a possible D match to TRBD1 (6 bases). Per germline, CDR1 LNHDA and CDR2 SQIVND (reference sequence). The CDR3 extends over 13 amino acids. Trimming pared 5 bases from V and 4 bases from J, leaving 9 bases between. The CDR3 nucleotides read TGTGCCAGTAGTTCAGGGGTCGGAAACACCATATATTTT. Its translation is CASSSGVGNTIYF.

The rearrangement joins TRBV5-4 to TRBJ1-2, with D unclear. CDR1 is SGHNT, CDR2 YYREEE, per germline (reference sequence). Deletions cut 4 bases from V and 8 bases from J, with 21 bases between. The CDR3 spans 15 residues. As DNA, the CDR3 is TGTGCCAGCAGCCTCAACCCAGAATCCGGGCGCGGCTACACCTTC. Translated, it gives CASSLNPESGRGYTF.

V and J are TRBV9 and TRBJ1-2, with D unresolved. V gave up 1 base and J gave up 5 bases, with 9 bases separating them. This CDR3 has 13 amino acids. The V gene's germline CDR1 is SGDLS and CDR2 YYNGEE. The CDR3 is CASSVNDGYGYTF. The CDR3 bases are TGTGCCAGCAGCGTAAATGACGGGTATGGCTACACCTTC.

The chain employs TRBV5-4 and TRBJ2-1; D unresolved. CDR1 and CDR2 (germline): SGHNT, YYREEE (reference sequence). The germline V and J ends were trimmed by 0 bases and 10 bases, with 8 bases remaining between them. The CDR3 spans 12 residues. The CDR3 DNA sequence: TGTGCCAGCAGCTTGGGGGTAAAGGAGCAGTTCTTC. Translated: CASSLGVKEQFF.

This clone came up once. CDR3 coding DNA: TGTGCCAGCAGCCCAAATCAGGCCAGAGGAAACACCATATATTTT. As protein: CASSPNQARGNTIYF. J is TRBJ1-3 and V is TRBV21-1; the D call of TRBD1 is as the table states it, not checked on the DNA. TRBV21-1 is marked as a pseudogene. The CDR3 covers 15 residues.

The rearrangement links TRBV4-3 to TRBJ1-2; TRBD1 might be the D (5 bases). Germline CDR1 reads LGHNA; CDR2 reads YSLEER. Trimming took 4 bases from V and 5 from J, leaving 17 bases between them. The CDR3 sequence is 15 residues long. This CDR3 reads CASSPQGARPYGYTF. DNA for the CDR3: TGCGCCAGCAGCCCCCAGGGTGCTCGCCCGTATGGCTACACCTTC.

As DNA, the CDR3 is TGTGCCAGCAGCGTAGACCCCGGGGAGCTGTTTTTT. As protein: CASSVDPGELFF. This chain uses TRBV9 with TRBJ2-2; no clear D. The CDR3 loop spans 12 amino acids. Germline-derived CDR1 and CDR2 are SGDLS and YYNGEE. The V end lost 0 bases, the J end lost 6 bases, and 3 bases lay between the germline ends.

The rearrangement joins TRBV7-9 to TRBJ2-1; 7 bases align to TRBD2. Germline assignment: CDR1 SEHNR and CDR2 FQNEAQ (reference sequence). The CDR3 has 14 residues. After removal of 3 bases from V and 10 bases from J, the junction contained 9 bases not matched to a gene. The CDR3 sequence: CASSFQLERDEQFF. As DNA, the CDR3 is TGTGCCAGCAGCTTTCAGCTGGAGCGGGACGAGCAGTTCTTC.

The chain has TRBV11-2 and TRBJ1-2; D perhaps matches TRBD1 (6 bases). Germline-derived CDR1 and CDR2 are SGHAT and FQNNGV. The V end was cut by 4 bases, the J end by 4 bases, with 16 bases between. The CDR3 has 15 amino acids. CDR3 DNA sequence: TGTGCCAGCAGCTCTCCACGCGGGGGCATCTATGGCTACACCTTC. It translates to CASSSPRGGIYGYTF.

The chain recombines TRBV11-3 with TRBJ2-2; 10 positions agree with TRBD1. J gave up 8 bases and V 1 base, and 10 bases lay outside the gene matches. In germline, CDR1 is SGHNT, CDR2 YENEEA. The CDR3 totals 17 residues. The CDR3 nucleotides are TGTGCCAGCAGCTTAGTGACCGGGACAGGGGAAGGTGGGGAGCTGTTTTTT. Amino acids: CASSLVTGTGEGGELFF.

In this sample, this clone turned up once. The chain uses TRBV21-1 and TRBJ2-7; the D segment call TRBD1 is taken from the table without a DNA check. TRBV21-1 corresponds to a pseudogene. The CDR3 runs 18 residues. This CDR3 is CASSKKSGNLQETYEQYF. The CDR3 region has the DNA TGTGCCAGCAGCAAAAAGTCGGGCAATTTACAGGAGACCTACGAGCAGTACTTC.

The CDR3 protein is CASSRWENTEAFF. The CDR3 DNA sequence: TGTGCCAGCAGCCGATGGGAGAACACTGAAGCTTTCTTT. The chain recombines TRBV7-3 with TRBJ1-1; no clear D gene. The CDR3 sequence is 13 residues long. V lost 5 bases and J 1 base, leaving 8 bases between the germline ends. Germline V gene data show CDR1 as SGHTA and CDR2 as FQGTGA.

The rearrangement joins TRBV7-3 to TRBJ2-5, with D hard to call. The CDR3 is made up of 12 amino acids. V dropped 1 base and J dropped 4 bases, with 4 bases sitting between them. Germline CDR1 SGHTA, CDR2 FQGTGA. The CDR3 reads CASSLIGETQYF. The CDR3, as DNA: TGTGCCAGCAGCTTAATCGGAGAGACCCAGTACTTC.

The rearrangement uses TRBV12-5 and TRBJ1-5; D ambiguous. Deletions cut 4 bases from V and 6 bases from J, with 10 bases between. The CDR3 length is 13 residues. CDR1 and CDR2 from the germline V gene are LGHNT and FRNRAP. The CDR3 nucleotides read TGTGCTAGTGGTTCAGCAGTCGGTCAGCCCCAGCATTTT. Its protein product is CASGSAVGQPQHF.

The V call is TRBV5-1, the J call TRBJ1-2; 7 bases agree with TRBD1. The CDR3 covers 14 residues. Germline CDR1 is SGHRS and CDR2 is YFSETQ. The V and J ends lost 4 bases and 8 bases, in that order; junction bases with no gene match: 11. The CDR3 is CASSLTGSLGGYTF. In nucleotides, the CDR3 is TGCGCCAGCAGCCTGACAGGGTCCCTTGGAGGCTACACCTTC.

J is TRBJ1-1 and V is TRBV7-8; 12 positions match TRBD1. Germline-derived CDR1 and CDR2 are SGHVS and FQNEAQ. The CDR3 length is 18 residues. The V segment lost 0 bases and the J segment 6 bases; nucleotides outside the gene matches: 11. The CDR3: CASSLARTGQGALAEAFF. The DNA of the CDR3 is TGTGCCAGCAGCTTAGCGCGTACGGGACAGGGGGCATTAGCTGAAGCTTTCTTT.

The chain combines TRBV7-8 with TRBJ2-5; 15 nucleotides agree with TRBD2. The CDR3 consists of 17 residues. Germline V gene sequence: CDR1 SGHVS, CDR2 FQNEAQ. V lost 1 base and J lost 1; bases outside the gene matches: 1. The DNA of the CDR3 is TGTGCCAGCAGCTTAGGGACTAGCGGGAGGGCCCAAGAGACCCAGTACTTC. Its protein is CASSLGTSGRAQETQYF.

This clone was seen a handful of times. V usage is TRBV9 and J usage is TRBJ1-3; D gene unclear. The ends were cut back, 0 bases at V and 2 bases at J, with 9 bases in the middle. The CDR3 spans 15 residues. The germline CDR1 and CDR2 sequences are SGDLS and YYNGEE. The CDR3 region is CASSVGGSAGNTIYF. The CDR3, as DNA: TGTGCCAGCAGCGTAGGAGGTTCCGCTGGAAACACCATATATTTT. The full variable domain, rest sourced from reference TRBV9 and TRBJ1-3, is DSGVTQTPKHLITATGQRVTLRCSPRSGDLSVYWYQQSLDQGLQFLIQYYNGEERAKGNILERFSAQQFPDLHSELNLSSLELGDSALYFCASSVGGSAGNTIYFGEGSWLTVV.